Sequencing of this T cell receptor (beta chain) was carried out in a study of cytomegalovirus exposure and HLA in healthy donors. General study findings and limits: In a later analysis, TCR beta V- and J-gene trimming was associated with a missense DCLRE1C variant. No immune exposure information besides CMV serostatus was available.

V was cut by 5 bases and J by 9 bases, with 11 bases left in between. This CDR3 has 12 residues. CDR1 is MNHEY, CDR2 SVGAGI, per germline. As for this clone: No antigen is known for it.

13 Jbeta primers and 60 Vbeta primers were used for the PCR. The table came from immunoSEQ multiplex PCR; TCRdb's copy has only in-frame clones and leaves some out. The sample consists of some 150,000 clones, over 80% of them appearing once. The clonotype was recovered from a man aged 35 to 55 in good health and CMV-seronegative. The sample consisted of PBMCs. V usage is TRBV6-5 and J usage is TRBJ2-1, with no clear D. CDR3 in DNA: TGTGCCAGCAGTCCCGCAGCAGGTGAGCAGTTCTTC. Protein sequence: CASSPAAGEQFF.